Below are 10 T cell receptor beta chains sequenced from a single sample in a study of beta chain features in type 1 diabetes. Expressed TCRB transcripts were sequenced because the isolated RNA had all been reverse transcribed beforehand. Produced via immunoSEQ multiplex PCR; TCRdb's table is partial and in-frame only. Of approximately 600,000 clones in the sample, roughly an eighth were seen once. The antigens of these receptors remain unknown. Study findings and constraints: Patients with Type 1 diabetes showed moderately but significantly shorter TCRB CDR3s in all four CD4+ subsets.

The sample was naive CD4+ T cells from blood. Receptors were obtained from a man aged 30 to 39 with type 1 diabetes.

This chain connects TRBV4-3 to TRBJ2-7, with D tentatively TRBD2 (6 bases). This CDR3 is 14 amino acids long. Trimming cost V 1 base and J 5 bases, with 12 bases left between them. Germline lookup yields CDR1 LGHNA and CDR2 YSLEER. CDR3 sequence (DNA): TGCGCCAGCAGCCAAGGTGGAGGGGCCGACGAGCAGTACTTC. It codes for CASSQGGGADEQYF.

The chain links TRBV30 to TRBJ1-2; TRBD1 matches 8 bases. Germline V lookup: CDR1 GTSNPN, CDR2 SVGIG (reference sequence). The CDR3 is 11 residues long. In nucleotides, the CDR3 is TGTGCATTTGGACAGGGAAGTGGCTACACCTTC. The encoded protein is CAFGQGSGYTF.

The chain recombines TRBV7-9 with TRBJ2-3, with TRBD2 identical over 8 bases. J was trimmed by 2 bases and V by 2 bases; bases with no gene match: 12. Per germline, CDR1 SEHNR and CDR2 FQNEAQ (reference sequence). The length of the CDR3 is 18 residues. The CDR3 sequence: CASSLFGGGSTFTDTQYF. The CDR3 DNA is TGTGCCAGCAGCTTATTTGGCGGGGGGTCTACATTCACAGATACGCAGTATTTT.

This sequence joins TRBV4-3 and TRBJ1-4; D gene unclear. The CDR3 consists of 16 residues. Trimming removed 0 bases at V and 0 bases at J, with 8 bases between. Germline assignment: CDR1 LGHNA and CDR2 YSLEER. The CDR3 reads CASSQDASATNEKLFF. CDR3 nucleotides: TGCGCCAGCAGCCAAGATGCCTCGGCAACTAATGAAAAACTGTTTTTT.

The chain links TRBV7-9 to TRBJ2-2, with D tentatively TRBD1 (6 bases). The CDR3 length is 17 residues. Trimming cost V 1 base and J 0 bases, with 12 bases left between them. CDR1 SEHNR and CDR2 FQNEAQ come from the germline V gene (reference sequence). The CDR3 is CASSLELDSSNTGELFF. The CDR3 DNA sequence: TGTGCCAGCAGCTTAGAGTTGGACAGCTCGAACACCGGGGAGCTGTTTTTT.

The rearrangement uses TRBV11-2 and TRBJ2-5; 8 nucleotides align to TRBD2. The germline V gene has CDR1 SGHAT and CDR2 FQNNGV. The trim removed 0 bases at V and 3 bases at J, leaving 3 bases unmatched. The CDR3 is 15 amino acids. The CDR3 DNA is TGTGCCAGCAGCTTAGACCTTAGCGGGGAAGAGACCCAGTACTTC. It is translated as CASSLDLSGEETQYF. Complete variable domain (other parts from reference TRBV11-2 and TRBJ2-5): EAGVAQSPRYKIIEKRQSVAFWCNPISGHATLYWYQQILGQGPKLLIQFQNNGVVDDSQLPKDRFSAERLKGVDSTLKIQPAKLEDSAVYLCASSLDLSGEETQYFGPGTRLLVL.

This clone was observed a handful of times. The chain uses TRBV30 and TRBJ2-1; TRBD1 is a possible D gene (6 bases). Deletions cut 3 bases from V and 10 bases from J, with 10 bases between. This CDR3 is 11 amino acids long. Germline V lookup: CDR1 GTSNPN, CDR2 SVGIG (reference sequence). The CDR3 DNA reads as TGTGCCTGGAGAAGGACAGAAGAGCAGTTCTTC. It specifies CAWRRTEEQFF.

This clone came up a few times. This chain connects TRBV19 to TRBJ2-1; a possible D gene is TRBD2 (6 bases). This CDR3 region has 16 residues. The V and J ends lost 4 bases and 9 bases respectively, with 22 bases between them. The germline V gene has CDR1 LNHDA and CDR2 SQIVND (reference sequence). CDR3 nucleotide sequence: TGTGCCAGTAGTAAAGGGACTGCTTTGGTAGTTAGTGAGCAGTTCTTC. It encodes CASSKGTALVVSEQFF. Combining the CDR3 with reference TRBV19 and TRBJ2-1 gives the whole variable domain DGGITQSPKYLFRKEGQNVTLSCEQNLNHDAMYWYRQDPGQGLRLIYYSQIVNDFQKGDIAEGYSVSREKKESFPLTVTSAQKNPTAFYLCASSKGTALVVSEQFFGPGTRLTVL.

This clone was recorded a few times. The V call is TRBV6-6, the J call TRBJ2-1, with D perhaps matching TRBD1 (6 bases). V gave up 9 bases and J gave up 15 bases, with 18 bases separating them. The germline CDR1 and CDR2 sequences are MNHNY and SVGAGI (reference sequence). This CDR3 is 11 amino acids long. CDR3 nucleotide sequence: TGTGCCAGTACCCGGACAGAAGTAACGTTCTTC. Translated: CASTRTEVTFF.

CDR3 residues: CASSVATSGGSGELFF. The CDR3 DNA is TGTGCCAGCAGCGTAGCGACTAGCGGGGGTTCCGGGGAGCTGTTTTTT. The chain combines TRBV9 with TRBJ2-2; 12 nucleotides line up with TRBD2. Germline V gene data show CDR1 as SGDLS and CDR2 as YYNGEE. V was clipped by 0 bases and J by 6 bases; unmatched bases: 3. This CDR3 spans 16 amino acids. The entire variable domain, with the rest obtained from reference TRBV9 and TRBJ2-2, is as follows: DSGVTQTPKHLITATGQRVTLRCSPRSGDLSVYWYQQSLDQGLQFLIQYYNGEERAKGNILERFSAQQFPDLHSELNLSSLELGDSALYFCASSVATSGGSGELFFGEGSRLTVL.